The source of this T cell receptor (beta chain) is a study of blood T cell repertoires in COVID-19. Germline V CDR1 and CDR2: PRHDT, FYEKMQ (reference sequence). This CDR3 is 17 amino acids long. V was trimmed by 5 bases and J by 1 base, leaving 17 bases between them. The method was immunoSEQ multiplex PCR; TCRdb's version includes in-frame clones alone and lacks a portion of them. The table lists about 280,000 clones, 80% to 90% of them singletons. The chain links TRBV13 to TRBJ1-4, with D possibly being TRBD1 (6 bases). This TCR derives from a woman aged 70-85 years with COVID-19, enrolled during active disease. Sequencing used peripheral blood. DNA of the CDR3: TGTGCCAGCAGCAGAAGGGGGGGAGAAGTAACTAATGAAAAACTGTTTTTT. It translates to CASSRRGGEVTNEKLFF.